This TCR beta chain originates from a study of cytomegalovirus exposure and HLA in healthy donors. General observations from the study: Later analysis demonstrated an association between a missense DCLRE1C variant and TCR beta V- and J-gene trimming.

There are 15 residues in the CDR3. Per germline, CDR1 SGHTA and CDR2 FQGNSA. The V end was cut by 5 bases, the J end by 2 bases, with 13 bases between. PCR involved 60 Vbeta and 13 Jbeta primers. Sequencing was performed with immunoSEQ multiplex PCR; in TCRdb, only in-frame clones are kept and a portion is missing. The sample lists 150,000 or so clones; roughly 80% were seen once. On this clone itself: Its antigen is unknown.

Sample: PBMCs. The V and J genes are TRBV7-2 and TRBJ1-5; D perhaps matches TRBD1 (5 bases). This sequence was found in a man aged 40-55 years in good health and CMV-seropositive. In nucleotides, the CDR3 is TGTGCCAGCAGCCGCGGGGGAGGGGGCAATCAGCCCCAGCATTTT. Protein product: CASSRGGGGNQPQHF.